This T cell receptor (beta chain) was observed in a study of blood T cell repertoires in COVID-19. Sequencing used immunoSEQ multiplex PCR; TCRdb keeps in-frame clones, though not all of them. There are approximately 260,000 clones in the sample; 80% to 90% occur only once, and approximately 10% lies in the top ten. This clone was recorded a few times. The CDR3 has 14 amino acids. V was pared by 7 bases and J by 2 bases, with 13 bases between. Germline V CDR1 and CDR2: MNHEY, SVGAGI. The sequence derives from a woman aged 65 to 85 with acute or convalescent COVID-19. Source material: peripheral blood. The rearrangement links TRBV6-5 to TRBJ2-3; the D gene is possibly TRBD2 (7 bases). As DNA, the CDR3 is TGTGCCAGCATACGGGGGGCCTACACAGATACGCAGTATTTT. Residues: CASIRGAYTDTQYF.